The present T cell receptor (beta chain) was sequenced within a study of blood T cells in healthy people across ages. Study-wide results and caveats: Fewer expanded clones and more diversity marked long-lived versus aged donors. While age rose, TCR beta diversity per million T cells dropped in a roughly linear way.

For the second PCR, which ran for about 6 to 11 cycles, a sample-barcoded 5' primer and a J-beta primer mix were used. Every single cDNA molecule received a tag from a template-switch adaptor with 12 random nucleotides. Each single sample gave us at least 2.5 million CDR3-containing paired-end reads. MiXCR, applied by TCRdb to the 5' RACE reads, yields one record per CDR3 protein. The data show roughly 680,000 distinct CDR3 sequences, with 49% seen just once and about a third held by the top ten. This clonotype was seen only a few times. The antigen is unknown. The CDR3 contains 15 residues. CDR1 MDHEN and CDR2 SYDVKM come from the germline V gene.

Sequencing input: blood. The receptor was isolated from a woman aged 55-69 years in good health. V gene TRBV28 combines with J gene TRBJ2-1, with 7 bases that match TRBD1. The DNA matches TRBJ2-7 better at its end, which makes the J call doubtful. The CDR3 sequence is CASRTDRESYNEQYF. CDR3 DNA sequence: TGTGCCAGCAGGACTGACAGGGAGTCCTACAATGAGCAGTACTTC.